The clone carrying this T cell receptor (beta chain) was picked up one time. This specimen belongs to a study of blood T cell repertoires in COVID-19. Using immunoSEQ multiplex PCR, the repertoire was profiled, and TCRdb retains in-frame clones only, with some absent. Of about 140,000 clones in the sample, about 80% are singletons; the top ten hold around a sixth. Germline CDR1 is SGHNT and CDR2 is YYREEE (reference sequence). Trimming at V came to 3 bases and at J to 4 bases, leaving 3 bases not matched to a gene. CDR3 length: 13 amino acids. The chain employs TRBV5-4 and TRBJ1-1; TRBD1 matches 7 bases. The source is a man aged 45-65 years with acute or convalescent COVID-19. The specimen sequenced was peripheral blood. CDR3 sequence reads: CASSYNRGTEAFF. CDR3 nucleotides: TGTGCCAGCAGCTATAACAGGGGCACTGAAGCTTTCTTT.